The next 8 T cell receptor beta chains were all read from a single sample in a study of beta chain features in type 1 diabetes. Expressed TCRB transcripts got sequenced, as all isolated RNA was reverse transcribed. The assay was immunoSEQ multiplex PCR, and TCRdb's table has in-frame clones only and misses some. The data show roughly 140,000 clones, less than 9% seen once. The sequenced material came from central memory CD4+ T cells from blood. All receptors come from a woman younger than 45 in good health.

This clone was detected many times. This chain joins TRBV20-1 and TRBJ2-5; D is possibly TRBD1 (5 bases). CDR1 is DFQATT and CDR2 is SNEGSKA in the germline V gene (reference sequence). The CDR3 runs 11 residues. V lost 1 base and J 8 bases, leaving 8 bases between the germline ends. The DNA for the CDR3 is TGCAGTGCTAGAGGCGGACAAACCCAGTACTTC. As protein: CSARGGQTQYF.

Only one count was recorded for this clone. The gene calls are TRBV5-1 and TRBJ2-1; perhaps TRBD2 as D (6 bases). The CDR3 contains 16 residues. Germline lookup yields CDR1 SGHRS and CDR2 YFSETQ. Between the trimmed V and J ends, which lost 0 bases and 2 bases, there was a span of 12 bases. The CDR3 here is CASSLVLASTYNEQFF. The DNA for the CDR3 is TGCGCCAGCAGCTTGGTCCTAGCGTCAACCTACAATGAGCAGTTCTTC.

This clone was recorded a few times. The chain combines TRBV4-1 with TRBJ2-1, with TRBD1 as a possible D gene (5 bases). The V gene lost 1 base and the J gene lost 15 bases, with 13 bases spanning the gap. The CDR3 is made up of 12 amino acids. The germline V gene has CDR1 MGHRA and CDR2 YSYEKL. The CDR3 loop reads CASSQARGGRFF. The CDR3 DNA reads TGCGCCAGCAGCCAAGCAAGGGGTGGAAGGTTCTTC.

This clone was recorded a few times. This chain uses TRBV6-5 with TRBJ1-1; 8 positions agree with TRBD1. Germline CDR1 is MNHEY and CDR2 is SVGAGI. The CDR3 is made up of 15 amino acids. Trimming took 5 bases from V and 4 from J; bases not matched to a gene: 9. The CDR3 region is CASSPRQGRATEAFF. The CDR3 DNA is TGTGCCAGCAGTCCCCGACAGGGGCGGGCCACTGAAGCTTTCTTT.

The rearrangement links TRBV5-8 to TRBJ2-7, with D maybe TRBD2 (6 bases). The V end lost 3 bases, the J end lost 6 bases, and 25 bases lay between the germline ends. Germline V gene data show CDR1 as SGHTS and CDR2 as YDEGEE. This CDR3 is 17 amino acids long. CDR3 residues: CASSYFSGTFKVGEQYF. As DNA, the CDR3 is TGTGCCAGCAGCTACTTTTCCGGGACTTTTAAAGTAGGCGAGCAGTACTTC. Combining the CDR3 with reference TRBV5-8 and TRBJ2-7 gives the whole variable domain EAGVTQSPTHLIKTRGQQATLRCSPISGHTSVYWYQQALGLGLQFLLWYDEGEERNRGNFPPRFSGRQFPNYSSELNVNALELEDSALYLCASSYFSGTFKVGEQYFGPGTRLTVT.

This chain uses TRBV28 with TRBJ2-5, with D maybe TRBD2 (6 bases). Germline V gives CDR1 MDHEN, CDR2 SYDVKM. Deletions cut 5 bases from V and 2 bases from J, with 21 bases between. The length of the CDR3 is 17 residues. The DNA of the CDR3 is TGTGCCAGCAGTCTAATAATCGGGGGATCCCTTCAAGAGACCCAGTACTTC. Encoded protein: CASSLIIGGSLQETQYF. Complete variable domain (other parts from reference TRBV28 and TRBJ2-5): DVKVTQSSRYLVKRTGEKVFLECVQDMDHENMFWYRQDPGLGLRLIYFSYDVKMKEKGDIPEGYSVSREKKERFSLILESASTNQTSMYLCASSLIIGGSLQETQYFGPGTRLLVL.

The chain employs TRBV11-1 and TRBJ2-7; D is possibly TRBD2 (5 bases). Per germline, CDR1 SGHAT and CDR2 FQDESV (reference sequence). The CDR3 contains 16 residues. Trimming removed 5 bases from V and 3 bases from J, with 20 bases in between. CDR3 protein: CASSPKVLGASYEQYF. CDR3 DNA: TGTGCCAGCAGCCCCAAGGTGTTGGGAGCAAGCTACGAGCAGTACTTC.

The chain employs TRBV4-3 and TRBJ2-3, with TRBD1 matching over 7 bases. The CDR3 loop spans 19 amino acids. The germline V gene has CDR1 LGHNA and CDR2 YSLEER. The trim removed 0 bases at V and 2 bases at J, leaving 14 bases unmatched. CDR3 DNA sequence: TGCGCCAGCAGCCAAGATCCCGGCGGCTACAGGGGCCTCACAGATACGCAGTATTTT. It codes for CASSQDPGGYRGLTDTQYF.